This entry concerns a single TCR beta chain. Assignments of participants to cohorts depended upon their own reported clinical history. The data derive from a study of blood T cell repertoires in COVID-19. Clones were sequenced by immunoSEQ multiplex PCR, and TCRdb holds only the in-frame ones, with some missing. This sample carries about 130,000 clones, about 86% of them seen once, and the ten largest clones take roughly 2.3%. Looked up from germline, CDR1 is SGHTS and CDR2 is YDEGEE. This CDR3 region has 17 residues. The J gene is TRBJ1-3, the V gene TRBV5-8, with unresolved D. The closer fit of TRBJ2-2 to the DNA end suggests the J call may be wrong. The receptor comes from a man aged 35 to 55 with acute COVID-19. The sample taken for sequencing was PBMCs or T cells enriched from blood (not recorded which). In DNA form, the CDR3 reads TGTGCCAGCAGCTTGGCCGGTGGCTCCTTAAGGACCGGGGAGCTGTTTTTT. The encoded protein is CASSLAGGSLRTGELFF.